The 12 T cell receptor beta chains below all came from one sample that was sequenced in a study of cytomegalovirus exposure and HLA in healthy donors. Primers: 60 Vbeta forward and 13 Jbeta reverse. Sequencing used immunoSEQ multiplex PCR; TCRdb keeps in-frame clones, though not all of them. This table has around 210,000 clones, 70% to 90% appearing once. The source material was PBMCs. The receptors come from a girl between 2 and 10 years old in good health and CMV-seronegative.

CDR3 sequence (DNA): TGTGCCAGCAGTGAAACGGGATACACCATATATTTT. Amino acid sequence: CASSETGYTIYF. The chain employs TRBV6-1 and TRBJ1-3; D is unresolved. The V end was cut by 2 bases, the J end by 8 bases, with 7 bases between. Germline lookup yields CDR1 MNHNS and CDR2 SASEGT. This CDR3 is built from 12 residues.

This chain uses TRBV10-3 with TRBJ1-1; 8 positions agree with TRBD1. The V and J ends lost 4 bases and 4 bases, in that order; junction bases with no gene match: 8. The CDR3 covers 15 residues. Germline V gene sequence: CDR1 ENHRY, CDR2 SYGVKD. The CDR3 loop reads CAISGGGTGGTEAFF. CDR3 nucleotides: TGTGCCATCAGTGGAGGCGGGACAGGAGGCACTGAAGCTTTCTTT.

The rearrangement links TRBV9 to TRBJ2-7; 8 positions agree with TRBD2. The CDR3 totals 14 residues. The junction had 8 bases not matched to a gene; V was cut back by 3 bases and J by 6 bases. Germline V lookup: CDR1 SGDLS, CDR2 YYNGEE. In DNA form, the CDR3 reads TGTGCCAGCAGCGCGGGACTAGAAGGTCTCGAGCAGTACTTC. Amino acid sequence: CASSAGLEGLEQYF.

This clone was recorded only once. The V and J genes are TRBV4-2 and TRBJ2-7, with 8 bases matching TRBD2. The CDR3 totals 19 residues. With V trimmed by 0 bases and J by 2 bases, 15 bases remained unmatched. Per germline, CDR1 LGHNA and CDR2 YNFKEQ. This chain's CDR3 is CASSQELAGGLTPPYEQYF. CDR3 bases: TGTGCCAGCAGCCAAGAGTTGGCGGGAGGTCTGACTCCCCCCTACGAGCAGTACTTC.

This sequence joins TRBV7-9 and TRBJ1-6; D gene unclear. This CDR3 is built from 16 residues. Trimming left V 2 bases short and J 0 bases short, with 8 bases between. From germline, CDR1 is SEHNR and CDR2 FQNEAQ (reference sequence). This CDR3 is CASSLYASSYNSPLHF. For the CDR3, the DNA is TGTGCCAGCAGCTTATATGCGAGCTCCTATAATTCACCCCTCCACTTT.

The chain carries TRBV2 and TRBJ1-6; D may be TRBD1 (6 bases). Germline V gene sequence: CDR1 SNHLY, CDR2 FYNNEI. This CDR3 is built from 14 residues. The V and J ends lost 7 bases and 2 bases respectively, with 9 bases between them. CDR3 nucleotide sequence: TGTGCCAGCACCAGGGGCCCCTATAATTCACCCCTCCACTTT. Protein: CASTRGPYNSPLHF.

J is TRBJ1-4 and V is TRBV27, with 7 bases aligning to TRBD1. The germline CDR1 and CDR2 sequences are MNHEY and SMNVEV (reference sequence). The CDR3 extends over 15 amino acids. Germline trimming cut 0 bases from V and 5 bases from J; bases unmatched to any gene: 3. The DNA for the CDR3 is TGTGCCAGCAGTTTATCTTGGGACAGAAATGAAAAACTGTTTTTT. Its protein is CASSLSWDRNEKLFF.

The CDR3 region has the DNA TGTGCCAGTAGTATAGTGTCGTACCGGAATCAGCCCCAGCATTTT. It codes for CASSIVSYRNQPQHF. The V and J genes are TRBV19 and TRBJ1-5; D not resolved. This CDR3 has 15 amino acids. Trimming cost V 1 base and J 4 bases, with 11 bases left between them. Germline CDR1 reads LNHDA; CDR2 reads SQIVND (reference sequence).

The rearrangement joins TRBV30 to TRBJ1-6, with D tentatively TRBD1 (5 bases). CDR1 GTSNPN and CDR2 SVGIG come from the germline V gene (reference sequence). Trimming removed 0 bases at V and 11 bases at J, with 17 bases between. The CDR3 is made up of 15 amino acids. CDR3 sequence reads: CAWSVGREGTTPLHF. CDR3 DNA: TGTGCCTGGAGTGTGGGTCGGGAGGGGACCACACCCCTCCACTTT.

This clone was seen only a few times. The sample has other DNA sequences that encode this CDR3 too. The rearrangement joins TRBV5-1 to TRBJ2-3; D unresolved. V lost 4 bases and J 1 base, leaving 4 bases between the germline ends. The V gene's germline CDR1 is SGHRS and CDR2 YFSETQ. The CDR3 runs 12 residues. CDR3 bases: TGCGCCAGCAGCCCGGGCACAGATACGCAGTATTTT. This codes for CASSPGTDTQYF.

This clone came up once. The chain recombines TRBV9 with TRBJ2-2, with TRBD2 matching over 12 bases. Germline assignment: CDR1 SGDLS and CDR2 YYNGEE. This CDR3 is built from 18 residues. The junction had 7 bases not matched to a gene; V was cut back by 4 bases and J by 0 bases. CDR3 loop: CASSIGTSGYANTGELFF. The CDR3 bases are TGTGCCAGCAGCATTGGGACTAGCGGGTACGCGAACACCGGGGAGCTGTTTTTT. Full variable domain (missing parts from reference TRBV9 and TRBJ2-2): DSGVTQTPKHLITATGQRVTLRCSPRSGDLSVYWYQQSLDQGLQFLIQYYNGEERAKGNILERFSAQQFPDLHSELNLSSLELGDSALYFCASSIGTSGYANTGELFFGEGSRLTVL.

The chain is built from TRBV5-1 and TRBJ1-2; a weak D match, TRBD1 (6 bases). Trimming removed 2 bases at V and 0 bases at J, with 17 bases between. The CDR3 runs 17 residues. CDR1 is SGHRS and CDR2 is YFSETQ in the germline V gene. CDR3 nucleotide sequence: TGCGCCAGCAGCTTCGGACTCAGGGGAGGGTCTAACTATGGCTACACCTTC. Its protein product is CASSFGLRGGSNYGYTF.